A selection of T cell receptor beta chains follows, all from one sample in a study of T cells in Graves' hyperthyroidism and ophthalmopathy. TCRdb recomputed calls from the multiplex PCR reads with MiXCR, one row per CDR3 protein. Of around 250,000 distinct CDR3 sequences in the sample, 13% to 15% are singletons; the top ten hold 13%. What was sequenced was blood. These receptors were collected from a woman aged 40 to 49 with Graves' hyperthyroidism that later progressed to Graves' ophthalmopathy. Each CDR3 is given with its conserved first and last residue. D genes are given only for firm matches. The size entry is marked missing in some rows and otherwise reads once, few, many or a size class.

size,D,J,V,DNA,CDR3
many,TRBD2,TRBJ2-1,TRBV28,TGTGCCAGCAGTCCCCTCATCGATAGCGGGAGGGCCAATGAGCAGTTCTTC,CASSPLIDSGRANEQFF
many,TRBD1,TRBJ2-1,TRBV20-1,TGCAGTGGGCGGGACAGGCTCTACAATGAGCAGTTCTTC,CSGRDRLYNEQFF
.,.,TRBJ2-7,TRBV28,TGTGCCAGCAGCTACGACGGGACGCCCGGGTCTTCCTACGAGCAGTACTTC,CASSYDGTPGSSYEQYF
.,TRBD1,TRBJ1-5,TRBV4-1,TGCGCCAGCAGCCCGGGACTCGGCAGACACAGGGGGCTGGAGCAGCCCCAGCATTTT,CASSPGLGRHRGLEQPQHF
.,TRBD2,TRBJ2-7,TRBV7-9,TGTGCCAGCAGCCCAAAGGGCGGGAGTGGCTACGAGCAGTACTTC,CASSPKGGSGYEQYF
few,.,TRBJ2-5,TRBV3-1,TGTGCCAGCAGCCAACTCGGGCAGGGCGAGACCCAGTACTTC,CASSQLGQGETQYF
many,TRBD1,TRBJ1-6,TRBV11-2,TGTGCCAGCAGCCCTTTATCGAGACAGGGATTTTCACCCCTCCACTTT,CASSPLSRQGFSPLHF
many,.,TRBJ2-5,TRBV28,TGTGCCAGCAGTTTTTATGGGGCGGGTAACCAAGAGACCCAGTACTTC,CASSFYGAGNQETQYF
.,TRBD1,TRBJ2-1,TRBV6-4,TGTGCCAGCAGTGCGACAGGGGGCGAGGTTAGCAATGAGCAGTTCTTC,CASSATGGEVSNEQFF
many,.,TRBJ1-6,TRBV28,TGTGCCAGCAGTCCCCGGGACGGCTATAATTCACCCCTCCACTTT,CASSPRDGYNSPLHF
many,.,TRBJ2-1,TRBV19,TGTGCCAGTAGTATGACCGGTGTATCGCGGGCGGAGAATGAGCAGTTCTTC,CASSMTGVSRAENEQFF
.,TRBD2,TRBJ2-7,TRBV18,TGTGCCAGCTCACGAGCGGGACCGATGAGCGGGAGTCTCTACGTGCAGTACTTC,CASSRAGPMSGSLYVQYF
.,TRBD2,TRBJ2-7,TRBV10-3,TGTGCCATCAGTGAGTCCAGTAGGACGGCCACTAGCGGGAGACTATACGAGCGGTACTTC,CAISESSRTATSGRLYERYF
many,.,TRBJ2-6,TRBV2,TGTGCCAGCATTAAGACCCCAAACCCTACTTCCGGGGCCAACGTCCTGACTTTC,CASIKTPNPTSGANVLTF
few,.,TRBJ2-7,TRBV4-1,TGCGCCAGCAGCCAAGTCCGTACAGGCTATGACTACGAGCAGTACTTC,CASSQVRTGYDYEQYF
many,.,TRBJ2-1,TRBV19,TGTGCCAGTAGTATAGCTGTCAGCGAGCAGTTCTTC,CASSIAVSEQFF
many,TRBD1,TRBJ2-7,TRBV14,TGTGCCAGCAGTCCGGGACAGGGGTTATACGAGCAGTACTTC,CASSPGQGLYEQYF
many,.,TRBJ1-5,TRBV3-1,TGTGCCAGCAGCCAAGAGGTCAACGGGCCCCAGCATTTT,CASSQEVNGPQHF
few,.,TRBJ1-2,TRBV4-2,TGTGCCAGCAGCAAAGACAGAGACTATGGCTACACCTTC,CASSKDRDYGYTF
.,.,TRBJ2-5,TRBV5-5,TGTGCCAGCAGCTTGGGGGCAACCAGGGCCCCCCAAGAGACCCAGTACTTC,CASSLGATRAPQETQYF
many,.,TRBJ2-1,TRBV7-8,TGTGCCAGCAGCTTAGCGAGCAGTTGGGGAGGTAATGAGCAGTTCTTC,CASSLASSWGGNEQFF
many,TRBD1,TRBJ2-2,TRBV2,TGTGCCAGCAAAGGACAGGGGGCCGGGGAGCTGTTTTTT,CASKGQGAGELFF
many,.,TRBJ2-1,TRBV19,TGTGCCAGTAGAAGAGGTGCTTCCTACAATGAGCAGTTCTTC,CASRRGASYNEQFF
many,.,TRBJ2-1,TRBV3-1,TGTGCCAGCAGCCATCACGACAGGGGGCGTCTAGCGGGAGCCAGGACCTACAATGAGCAGTTCTTC,CASSHHDRGRLAGARTYNEQFF
few,.,TRBJ2-1,TRBV4-1,TGCGCCAGCAGCCAAAAACCCACCGGGACGGTCAATGAGCAGTTCTTC,CASSQKPTGTVNEQFF
many,.,TRBJ2-3,TRBV12-3/TRBV12-4,TGTGCCAGCGTGGCAGACACAGATACGCAGTATTTT,CASVADTDTQYF
few,.,TRBJ2-1,TRBV5-1,TGCGCCAGCAACTCGGGGCCAGGCCATGAGCAGTTCTTC,CASNSGPGHEQFF
many,.,TRBJ1-4,TRBV6-1,TGTGCCAGCAGAAACAGGGCTATACAGGGAACAACTAATGAAAAACTGTTTTTT,CASRNRAIQGTTNEKLFF
many,TRBD2,TRBJ2-7,TRBV10-2,TGCGCCAGCTCCCCACTAGCGGGAGCCTCCTACGAGCAGTACTTC,CASSPLAGASYEQYF
many,TRBD2,TRBJ2-1,TRBV20-1,TGCAGTGCCCCGGGGGAGGGTGAGCAGTTCTTC,CSAPGEGEQFF
many,.,TRBJ2-1,TRBV5-6,TGTGCCAGCAGCTTGGCTCTAGCGAAATCCTACAATGAGCAGTTCTTC,CASSLALAKSYNEQFF
.,.,TRBJ2-1,TRBV27,TGTGCCAGCGCCGAGGGCAGACACAATGAGCAGTTCTTC,CASAEGRHNEQFF
many,.,TRBJ2-7,TRBV19,TGTGCCAGTAGTATAGAGGAGTTCTACGAGCAGTACTTC,CASSIEEFYEQYF
few,TRBD2,TRBJ2-1,TRBV4-1,TGCGCCAGCGGCCCGAAGACTAGCGGTGGGAACAATGAGCAGTTCTTC,CASGPKTSGGNNEQFF
many,.,TRBJ2-7,TRBV2,TGTGCCAGCAGTGGACAGATCTACGAGCAGTACTTC,CASSGQIYEQYF
many,.,TRBJ2-2,TRBV3-1,TGTGCCAGCAGCCAAGCCGGGCCGAACACCGGGGAGCTGTTTTTT,CASSQAGPNTGELFF